The 24 T cell receptor beta chains presented below share a single source sample, sequenced in a study of long-term antiretroviral therapy in people with HIV (dated by TCRdb to the early 2020s). The immunoSEQ hsTCRB v3.0 assay was used at survey level resolution to sequence the TRB variable region. The table comes from immuneACCESS by way of TCRdb, which keeps in-frame sequences with V and J called. Part of the clones is missing from these tables; in studies checked, under half for an unresolved V gene and the rest for unknown reasons. This sample holds about 33,000 clones; about 96% were observed only once. About 2.2% of the sample is taken by the ten largest. The material was unsorted PBMCs, obtained around 6.6 years after starting antiretroviral therapy. All receptors derive from a man aged 30 to 45 with HIV.

V gene TRBV10-2 combines with J gene TRBJ2-3; TRBD2 matches 15 bases. The CDR3 is made up of 16 amino acids. With 3 bases clipped from V and 5 bases from J, the junction kept 3 bases outside the gene matches. Germline CDR1 reads WSHSY; CDR2 reads SAAADI. The CDR3 sequence is CASSEGTSGGIDTQYF. CDR3 DNA: TGCGCCAGCAGTGAAGGGACTAGCGGGGGGATAGATACGCAGTATTTT.

This sequence joins TRBV9 and TRBJ2-2; D unclear. Germline CDR1 is SGDLS and CDR2 is YYNGEE. V was cut by 7 bases and J by 4 bases, with 20 bases left in between. CDR3 length: 16 amino acids. CDR3 region: CASSPGLLLGTGELFF. CDR3 nucleotides: TGTGCCAGCTCACCCGGGCTACTTCTAGGCACCGGGGAGCTGTTTTTT.

The chain has TRBV6-1 and TRBJ1-2; D unresolved. CDR1 is MNHNS, CDR2 SASEGT, per germline. V dropped 3 bases and J dropped 7 bases, with 9 bases sitting between them. CDR3 length: 12 amino acids. The CDR3 bases are TGTGCCAGCAGTGATAGAAGAGGTGGCTACACCTTC. Translation gives CASSDRRGGYTF.

The chain recombines TRBV5-1 with TRBJ2-5, with D possibly matching TRBD2 (5 bases). The CDR3 covers 15 residues. Trimming removed 3 bases at V and 4 bases at J, with 16 bases between. Germline V CDR1 and CDR2: SGHRS, YFSETQ. The CDR3 sequence: CASSSTKGGRETQYF. Here the CDR3 DNA reads TGCGCCAGCAGCTCAACAAAGGGCGGGCGAGAGACCCAGTACTTC.

The J gene is TRBJ2-7, the V gene TRBV2, with 7 bases aligning to TRBD2. Germline lookup yields CDR1 SNHLY and CDR2 FYNNEI. This CDR3 is 15 amino acids long. V gave up 2 bases and J gave up 3 bases; unmatched junction bases: 7. For the CDR3, the DNA is TGTGCCAGCAGTGAAAGATTATGGACTAGCTACGAGCAGTACTTC. This sequence encodes CASSERLWTSYEQYF.

The rearrangement joins TRBV13 to TRBJ2-4, with 14 nucleotides matching TRBD2. This CDR3 region has 16 residues. CDR1 is PRHDT and CDR2 is FYEKMQ in the germline V gene (reference sequence). Losses at the gene ends were 6 bases for V and 9 bases for J; bases not matched to a gene: 10. CDR3 region: CASRLAGLAGGSIQYF. CDR3 DNA: TGTGCCAGCAGGCTGGCAGGACTAGCGGGAGGTAGCATTCAGTACTTC.

V usage is TRBV10-3 and J usage is TRBJ1-2; maybe TRBD1 (6 bases). In germline, CDR1 is ENHRY, CDR2 SYGVKD. Trimming cost V 0 bases and J 3 bases, with 14 bases left between them. The CDR3 extends over 16 amino acids. CDR3 region: CAISESSLQGHYGYTF. DNA of the CDR3: TGTGCCATCAGTGAGTCGAGTCTACAGGGTCACTATGGCTACACCTTC.

The V call is TRBV7-2, the J call TRBJ1-6, with D possibly being TRBD1 (5 bases). The CDR3 is made up of 14 amino acids. V was clipped by 3 bases and J by 7 bases, with 10 bases between them. CDR1 is SGHTA, CDR2 FQGNSA, per germline. The CDR3 loop is CASSLLKGNSPLHF. DNA for the CDR3: TGTGCCAGCAGCTTGCTGAAGGGGAATTCACCCCTCCACTTT.

The genes are TRBV11-2 and TRBJ1-3; D ambiguous. The CDR3 extends over 14 amino acids. Trimming removed 5 bases at V and 4 bases at J, with 12 bases between. Germline V gene sequence: CDR1 SGHAT, CDR2 FQNNGV. CDR3 sequence: CASSPNTLGNTIYF. CDR3 bases: TGTGCCAGCAGCCCCAATACGTTGGGAAACACCATATATTTT.

V and J are TRBV25-1 and TRBJ2-7, with 9 bases fitting TRBD1. Losses at the gene ends were 2 bases for V and 6 bases for J; bases not matched to a gene: 11. Germline V gene lookup returns CDR1 MGHDK and CDR2 SYGVNS. This CDR3 comprises 16 residues. The CDR3 is CASSEVDRGVIGEQYF. The CDR3 DNA is TGTGCCAGCAGTGAAGTGGACAGGGGAGTAATAGGCGAGCAGTACTTC.

The V and J genes are TRBV6-4 and TRBJ2-1; TRBD2 matches at 9 bases. After removal of 6 bases from V and 8 bases from J, the junction contained 11 bases not matched to a gene. CDR3 length: 15 residues. From germline, CDR1 is MRHNA and CDR2 SNTAGT. This CDR3 is CASSPGTSLLDEQFF. CDR3 DNA: TGTGCCAGCAGCCCCGGGACTAGCCTCTTGGATGAGCAGTTCTTC.

The V call is TRBV27, the J call TRBJ2-3; 7 nucleotides agree with TRBD2. CDR3 length: 14 residues. The germline V gene encodes CDR1 MNHEY and CDR2 SMNVEV (reference sequence). Losses at the gene ends were 3 bases for V and 6 bases for J; bases not matched to a gene: 6. CDR3 DNA: TGTGCCAGCAGTTTTAGTCTAGCGGAGGATACGCAGTATTTT. Its protein product is CASSFSLAEDTQYF.

This chain uses TRBV19 with TRBJ1-2; D is possibly TRBD1 (6 bases). V shed 10 bases and J shed 0 bases, with 12 bases lying between them. The germline V gene encodes CDR1 LNHDA and CDR2 SQIVND (reference sequence). This CDR3 has 13 residues. Written as DNA, the CDR3 is TGTGCCACCCGGGACACCCCTAACTATGGCTACACCTTC. Amino acid sequence: CATRDTPNYGYTF.

The rearrangement joins TRBV7-9 to TRBJ2-7; 7 bases align to TRBD1. Germline trimming cut 4 bases from V and 7 bases from J; bases unmatched to any gene: 10. CDR1 SEHNR and CDR2 FQNEAQ come from the germline V gene (reference sequence). This CDR3 spans 14 amino acids. The CDR3 here is CASSSRDSPWEQYF. The DNA of the CDR3 is TGTGCCAGCAGCTCCCGGGACAGCCCCTGGGAGCAGTACTTC.

The chain joins TRBV7-6 to TRBJ1-2; TRBD1 matches at 9 bases. The CDR3 extends over 16 amino acids. Trimming removed 5 bases from V and 3 bases from J; junction bases left unmatched: 10. The germline V gene encodes CDR1 SGHVS and CDR2 FNYEAQ. The CDR3: CASSPGMTGGYYGYTF. The DNA for the CDR3 is TGTGCCAGCAGCCCCGGAATGACAGGGGGATACTATGGCTACACCTTC.

V and J are TRBV30 and TRBJ1-5; D is perhaps TRBD1 (5 bases). Trimming pared 3 bases from V and 4 bases from J, leaving 10 bases between. CDR3 length: 13 residues. Looked up from germline, CDR1 is GTSNPN and CDR2 is SVGIG (reference sequence). The CDR3 DNA is TGTGCCTGGAGCGGGCAGGGTAATCAGCCCCAGCATTTT. As protein: CAWSGQGNQPQHF.

CDR3 DNA: TGTGCCAGCAGCTTAGACGGTGGACTATCTTTCTATGAGCAGTTCTTC. Residues: CASSLDGGLSFYEQFF. This rearrangement joins TRBV11-2 to TRBJ2-1; D is possibly TRBD2 (6 bases). Trimming cost V 0 bases and J 8 bases, with 17 bases left between them. The CDR3 loop spans 16 amino acids. The germline CDR1 and CDR2 sequences are SGHAT and FQNNGV. The full variable domain, rest sourced from reference TRBV11-2 and TRBJ2-1, is EAGVAQSPRYKIIEKRQSVAFWCNPISGHATLYWYQQILGQGPKLLIQFQNNGVVDDSQLPKDRFSAERLKGVDSTLKIQPAKLEDSAVYLCASSLDGGLSFYEQFFGPGTRLTVL.

The chain is built from TRBV25-1 and TRBJ1-6; possibly TRBD1 for D (5 bases). V was cut by 8 bases and J by 9 bases, with 14 bases left in between. Germline V gene sequence: CDR1 MGHDK, CDR2 SYGVNS. The CDR3 sequence is 13 residues long. CDR3 region: CASSRDPVSPLHF. The CDR3 DNA reads as TGTGCCAGCTCCCGGGACCCGGTTTCACCCCTCCACTTT. Full variable domain (remainder filled in from reference TRBV25-1 and TRBJ1-6): EADIYQTPRYLVIGTGKKITLECSQTMGHDKMYWYQQDPGMELHLIHYSYGVNSTEKGDLSSESTVSRIRTEHFPLTLESARPSHTSQYLCASSRDPVSPLHFGNGTRLTVT.

J is TRBJ2-7 and V is TRBV6-1, with 9 bases aligning to TRBD1. The CDR3 sequence is 14 residues long. After removal of 6 bases from V and 3 bases from J, the junction contained 6 bases not matched to a gene. Germline V gene data show CDR1 as MNHNS and CDR2 as SASEGT. CDR3 DNA sequence: TGTGCCAGCAGCGCCGGGACAGGGATCTACGAGCAGTACTTC. Protein product: CASSAGTGIYEQYF.

The chain combines TRBV27 with TRBJ2-7, with D possibly being TRBD1 or TRBD2 (6 bases each). This CDR3 has 13 residues. The V gene lost 3 bases and the J gene lost 2 bases, with 8 bases spanning the gap. Germline V CDR1 and CDR2: MNHEY, SMNVEV (reference sequence). The CDR3 DNA reads as TGTGCCAGCAGTTTGCGGGACACCTACGAGCAGTACTTC. Amino acids: CASSLRDTYEQYF.

In nucleotides, the CDR3 is TGTGCCAGCAGCCCTAGGGGGGCTAGCGCGGATGGGGAGCAGTACTTC. This codes for CASSPRGASADGEQYF. The V call is TRBV11-2, the J call TRBJ2-7, with D perhaps matching TRBD1 or TRBD2 (6 bases each). Trimming shortened V by 5 bases and J by 7 bases, and 24 bases separated the two germline ends. CDR3 length equals 16 residues. CDR1 and CDR2 from the germline V gene are SGHAT and FQNNGV.

The genes are TRBV19 and TRBJ1-2; no clear D gene. The V and J ends lost 3 bases and 4 bases respectively, with 12 bases between them. CDR1 and CDR2 from the germline V gene are LNHDA and SQIVND (reference sequence). The length of the CDR3 is 14 residues. The CDR3 here is CASSMGGVSYGYTF. The CDR3, as DNA: TGTGCCAGTAGTATGGGTGGCGTCTCCTATGGCTACACCTTC.

The rearrangement uses TRBV4-3 and TRBJ1-3; TRBD1 is a possible D gene (6 bases). This CDR3 has 13 residues. Between the trimmed V and J ends, which lost 0 bases and 9 bases, there was a span of 9 bases. CDR1 is LGHNA and CDR2 is YSLEER in the germline V gene. The chain's CDR3 is CASSQEGDTTIYF. The CDR3 bases are TGCGCCAGCAGCCAAGAGGGGGACACCACCATATATTTT.

Here the CDR3 reads CASSPRVTDNYGYTF. In DNA form, the CDR3 reads TGTGCCAGCAGCCCCAGGGTTACCGATAACTATGGCTACACCTTC. The J gene is TRBJ1-2, the V gene TRBV6-6; perhaps TRBD1 as D (5 bases). Trimming shortened V by 6 bases and J by 1 base, and 15 bases separated the two germline ends. Germline CDR1 reads MNHNY; CDR2 reads SVGAGI (reference sequence). The CDR3 contains 15 residues.